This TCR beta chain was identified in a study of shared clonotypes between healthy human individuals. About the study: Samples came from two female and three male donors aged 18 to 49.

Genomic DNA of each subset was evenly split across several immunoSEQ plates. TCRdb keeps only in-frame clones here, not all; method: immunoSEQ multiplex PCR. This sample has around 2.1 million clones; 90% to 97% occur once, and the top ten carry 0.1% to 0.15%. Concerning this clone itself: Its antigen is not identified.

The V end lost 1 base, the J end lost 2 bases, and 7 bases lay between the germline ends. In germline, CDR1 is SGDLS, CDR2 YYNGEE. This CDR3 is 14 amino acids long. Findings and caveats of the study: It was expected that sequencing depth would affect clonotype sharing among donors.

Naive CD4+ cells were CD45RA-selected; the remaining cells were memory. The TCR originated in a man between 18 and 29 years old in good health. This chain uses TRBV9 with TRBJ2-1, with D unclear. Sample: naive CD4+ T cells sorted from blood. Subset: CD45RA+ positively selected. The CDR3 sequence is CASSVSQAYNEQFF. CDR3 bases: TGTGCCAGCAGCGTAAGCCAAGCCTACAATGAGCAGTTCTTC.